A single sample gave rise to the 12 T cell receptor beta chains below, sequenced in a study of blood T cell repertoires in COVID-19. This table comes from immunoSEQ multiplex PCR, and its TCRdb copy is limited to in-frame clones, with some not included. The sample holds around 99,000 clones, 83% seen once. The sequenced sample was peripheral blood. The receptors derive from a woman aged 55-69 years with acute or convalescent COVID-19.

The chain combines TRBV11-2 with TRBJ1-6; 11 nucleotides agree with TRBD1. This CDR3 region has 16 residues. The V and J ends lost 5 bases and 9 bases, in that order; junction bases with no gene match: 9. Per germline, CDR1 SGHAT and CDR2 FQNNGV. The CDR3 reads CASSRRTGGFGSPLHF. CDR3 in DNA: TGTGCCAGCAGCCGTCGGACAGGGGGCTTTGGTTCACCCCTCCACTTT.

The chain uses TRBV6-5 and TRBJ2-3; weak D call: TRBD2 (5 bases). Germline CDR1 and CDR2: MNHEY and SVGAGI. CDR3 length: 13 residues. With 7 bases removed from V and 2 bases from J, the gap between germline ends came to 10 bases. Written as DNA, the CDR3 is TGTGCCAGCACCCGGACTCCCACAGATACGCAGTATTTT. It specifies CASTRTPTDTQYF.

This clone was detected only once. The CDR3 loop reads CASSLGRGSEKLFF. The CDR3 DNA sequence: TGCGCCAGCAGCTTGGGTAGGGGCAGCGAAAAACTGTTTTTT. This chain connects TRBV5-1 to TRBJ1-4; maybe TRBD1 (5 bases). Germline CDR1 SGHRS, CDR2 YFSETQ. This CDR3 has 14 amino acids. The V end lost 0 bases, the J end lost 8 bases, and 11 bases lay between the germline ends.

The chain couples TRBV2 to TRBJ1-6; no definite D call. This CDR3 contains 14 residues. Between the trimmed V and J ends, which lost 2 bases and 7 bases, there was a span of 9 bases. In germline, CDR1 is SNHLY, CDR2 FYNNEI. CDR3 sequence reads: CASSELSGNSPLHF. CDR3 nucleotides: TGTGCCAGCAGTGAATTGTCAGGCAATTCACCCCTCCACTTT.

The chain has TRBV2 and TRBJ1-5, with no clear D. CDR3 length: 15 residues. V lost 1 base, J lost 2 bases, and 9 bases lay in between. Germline V gene data show CDR1 as SNHLY and CDR2 as FYNNEI. As DNA, the CDR3 is TGTGCCAGCAGTGAAGATAGTTTTGGCAATCAGCCCCAGCATTTT. It is translated as CASSEDSFGNQPQHF.

This clone has more than one count but fewer than ten. V gene TRBV29-1 combines with J gene TRBJ2-1; 8 bases are shared with TRBD2. J lost 8 bases, V lost 4 bases, and 13 bases had no gene match. The CDR3 runs 15 residues. Per the germline V gene, CDR1 is SQVTM and CDR2 is ANQGSEA. Written as DNA, the CDR3 is TGCAGCGTTGTTGGGCATGCGGGGGGTCGGGATGAGCAGTTCTTC. Translating it yields CSVVGHAGGRDEQFF.

The chain is built from TRBV7-9 and TRBJ2-7, with a weak D call TRBD2 (5 bases). The length of the CDR3 is 13 residues. V was shortened by 1 base and J by 6 bases, with 10 bases between the two germline ends. The germline gives CDR1 SEHNR, CDR2 FQNEAQ (reference sequence). CDR3 residues: CASSLDPGSEQYF. CDR3 in DNA: TGTGCCAGCAGCTTAGATCCGGGGTCCGAGCAGTACTTC.

This chain connects TRBV6-2 or TRBV6-3 to TRBJ2-1; D is uncertain. Trimming shortened V by 4 bases and J by 10 bases, and 11 bases separated the two germline ends. Germline CDR1 is MNHEY and CDR2 is SVGEGT. This CDR3 region has 12 residues. The CDR3 region has the DNA TGTGCCAGCAGTTCCCCCGGTAAGGAGCAGTTCTTC. Translated, it gives CASSSPGKEQFF.

The chain is built from TRBV7-2 and TRBJ1-5; unclear D gene. Germline V gene lookup returns CDR1 SGHTA and CDR2 FQGNSA. Deletions cut 3 bases from V and 7 bases from J, with 10 bases between. There are 13 residues in the CDR3. CDR3: CASSLGGLQPQHF. For the CDR3, the DNA is TGTGCCAGCAGCTTGGGCGGACTCCAGCCCCAGCATTTT.

The J gene is TRBJ1-6, the V gene TRBV3-1 (or the pseudogene TRBV3-2), with 11 bases fitting TRBD1. J gave up 7 bases and V 4 bases, and 6 bases lay outside the gene matches. The length of the CDR3 is 16 residues. Looked up from germline, CDR1 is LGHDT and CDR2 is YNNKEL (reference sequence). DNA for the CDR3: TGTGCCAGCAGCCGGTCCGGGACAGGGGGAAATTCACCCCTCCACTTT. Protein sequence: CASSRSGTGGNSPLHF.

The genes are TRBV12-5 and TRBJ2-7; D gene ambiguous. V was pared by 0 bases and J by 6 bases, with 6 bases between. The germline CDR1 and CDR2 sequences are LGHNT and FRNRAP. The CDR3 contains 12 residues. CDR3 sequence reads: CASGLVYGEQYF. DNA for the CDR3: TGTGCTAGTGGTTTGGTCTACGGCGAGCAGTACTTC.

This clone appeared a single time. J is TRBJ2-7 and V is TRBV28, with 9 bases matching TRBD1. V gave up 4 bases and J gave up 2 bases; unmatched junction bases: 9. The length of the CDR3 is 16 residues. Germline V CDR1 and CDR2: MDHEN, SYDVKM. CDR3: CASSWERTGVTYEQYF. Written as DNA, the CDR3 is TGTGCCAGCAGTTGGGAAAGGACAGGGGTTACCTACGAGCAGTACTTC.